Following are 7 T cell receptor beta chains from one sample sequenced in a study of persistence of HIV-infected CD4 T cells. Their specific antigens are unknown. The libraries were made with immunoSEQ version 4 in survey mode. Assay: immunoSEQ multiplex PCR; the TCRdb copy retains only in-frame clones and omits some. The table lists roughly 64,000 clones, approximately 75% of them singletons, with roughly 1.8% in the top ten. Cells were stimulated with overlapping HIV-1 Gag 15-mer peptides. CD40L/CD69 double-negative CD45RO-high memory CD4+ T cells were collected. The sequenced sample was CD4+ T cells sorted from PBMCs after approximately 19-hour stimulation, obtained from a patient who received antiretroviral therapy. All receptors come from an adult man with HIV who was CMV-seropositive.

V gene TRBV7-8 combines with J gene TRBJ1-3; D is unclear. Germline loops: CDR1 SGHVS, CDR2 FQNEAQ. The CDR3 loop spans 13 amino acids. V lost 3 bases to trimming and J lost 4 bases, with 7 bases between them. The CDR3 DNA sequence: TGTGCCAGCAGCTTTGAAGGGGGAAACACCATATATTTT. It specifies CASSFEGGNTIYF. Variable domain in full (rest from reference TRBV7-8 and TRBJ1-3): GAGVSQSPRYKVAKRGQDVALRCDPISGHVSLFWYQQALGQGPEFLTYFQNEAQLDKSGLPSDRFFAERPEGSVSTLKIQRTQQEDSAVYLCASSFEGGNTIYFGEGSWLTVV.

The V and J genes are TRBV28 and TRBJ1-2; D is unresolved. V was cut by 2 bases and J by 3 bases, with 10 bases left in between. The CDR3 length is 14 residues. Looked up from germline, CDR1 is MDHEN and CDR2 is SYDVKM. CDR3 sequence: CASSLIAAYYGYTF. The DNA for the CDR3 is TGTGCCAGCAGTTTAATCGCAGCCTACTATGGCTACACCTTC.

V is TRBV5-4 and J is TRBJ2-7; 7 bases agree with TRBD1. This CDR3 has 17 residues. Germline V CDR1 and CDR2: SGHNT, YYREEE (reference sequence). Trimming removed 0 bases from V and 0 bases from J; junction bases left unmatched: 9. The CDR3 DNA follows: TGTGCCAGCAGCTTGGATAGTAGGGGGCAGGGCTCCTACGAGCAGTACTTC. It codes for CASSLDSRGQGSYEQYF.

The chain couples TRBV5-8 to TRBJ1-2; 9 nucleotides match TRBD1. The germline V gene has CDR1 SGHTS and CDR2 YDEGEE. Trimming removed 5 bases from V and 8 bases from J; junction bases left unmatched: 10. The CDR3 is 14 amino acids. The CDR3 DNA is TGTGCCAGCAGACTACCCGGGACAGGGACCGGCTACACCTTC. It yields the protein CASRLPGTGTGYTF.

This clone has just a few counts. The rearrangement links TRBV10-1 to TRBJ1-2; 9 nucleotides line up with TRBD1. V shed 7 bases and J 5 bases; nucleotides not matched to a gene: 11. The CDR3 covers 15 residues. Per the germline V gene, CDR1 is WNHNN and CDR2 is SYGVQD (reference sequence). The CDR3 spells CASTLKPGQGYGYTF. In DNA, the CDR3 is TGCGCCAGCACACTCAAACCGGGACAGGGATATGGCTACACCTTC.

The V gene is TRBV6-5, the J gene TRBJ2-7, with no clear D. Germline V gene lookup returns CDR1 MNHEY and CDR2 SVGAGI. The CDR3 runs 13 residues. Trimming took 2 bases from V and 2 from J, leaving 7 bases between them. CDR3 sequence: CASSYESTYEQYF. The CDR3 DNA reads TGTGCCAGCAGTTACGAGTCCACCTACGAGCAGTACTTC.

The J gene is TRBJ1-5, the V gene TRBV3-1 (or the pseudogene TRBV3-2); 7 bases align to TRBD1. The CDR3 totals 14 residues. V gave up 0 bases and J gave up 7 bases; unmatched junction bases: 3. Germline CDR1 reads LGHDT; CDR2 reads YNNKEL (reference sequence). Here the CDR3 reads CASSQETGRQPQHF. The CDR3, as DNA: TGTGCCAGCAGCCAAGAGACAGGGCGACAGCCCCAGCATTTT.